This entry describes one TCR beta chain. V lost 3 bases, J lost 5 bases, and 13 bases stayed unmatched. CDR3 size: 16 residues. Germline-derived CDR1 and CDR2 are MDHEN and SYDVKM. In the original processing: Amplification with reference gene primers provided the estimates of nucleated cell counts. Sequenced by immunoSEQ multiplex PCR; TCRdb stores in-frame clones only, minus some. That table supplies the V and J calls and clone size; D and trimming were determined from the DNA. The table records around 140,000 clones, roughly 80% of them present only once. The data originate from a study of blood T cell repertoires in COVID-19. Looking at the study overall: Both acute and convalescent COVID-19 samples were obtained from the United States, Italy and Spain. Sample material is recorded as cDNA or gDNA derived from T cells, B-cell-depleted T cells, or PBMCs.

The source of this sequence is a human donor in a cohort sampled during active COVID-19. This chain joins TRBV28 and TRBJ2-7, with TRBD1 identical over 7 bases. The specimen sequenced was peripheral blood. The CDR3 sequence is CASSFPQGRGYHEQYF. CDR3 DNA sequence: TGTGCCAGCAGTTTCCCCCAGGGCAGGGGGTACCACGAGCAGTACTTC.